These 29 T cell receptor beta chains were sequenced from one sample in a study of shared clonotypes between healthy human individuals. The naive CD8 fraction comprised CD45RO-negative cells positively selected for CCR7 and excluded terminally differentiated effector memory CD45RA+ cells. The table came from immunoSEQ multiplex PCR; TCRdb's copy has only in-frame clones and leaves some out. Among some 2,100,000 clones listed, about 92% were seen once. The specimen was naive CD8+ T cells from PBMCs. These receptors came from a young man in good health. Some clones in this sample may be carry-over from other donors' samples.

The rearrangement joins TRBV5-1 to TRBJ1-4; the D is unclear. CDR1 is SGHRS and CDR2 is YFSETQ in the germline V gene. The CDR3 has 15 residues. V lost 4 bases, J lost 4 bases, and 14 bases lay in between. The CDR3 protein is CASSPRFADNEKLFF. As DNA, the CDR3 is TGCGCCAGCAGCCCCAGGTTCGCGGATAATGAAAAACTGTTTTTT.

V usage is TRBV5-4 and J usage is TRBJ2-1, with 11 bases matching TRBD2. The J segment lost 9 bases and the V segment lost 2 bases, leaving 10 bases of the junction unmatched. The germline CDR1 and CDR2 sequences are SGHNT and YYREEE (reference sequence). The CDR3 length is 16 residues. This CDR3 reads CASSLSGLAGLSEQFF. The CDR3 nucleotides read TGTGCCAGCAGCTTATCAGGACTAGCGGGTCTAAGTGAGCAGTTCTTC. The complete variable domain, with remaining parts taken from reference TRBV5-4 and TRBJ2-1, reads ETGVTQSPTHLIKTRGQQVTLRCSSQSGHNTVSWYQQALGQGPQFIFQYYREEENGRGNFPPRFSGLQFPNYSSELNVNALELDDSALYLCASSLSGLAGLSEQFFGPGTRLTVL.

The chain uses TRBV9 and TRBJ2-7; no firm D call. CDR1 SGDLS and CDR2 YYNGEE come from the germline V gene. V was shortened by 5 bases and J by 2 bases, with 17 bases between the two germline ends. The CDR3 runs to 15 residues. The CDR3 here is CASSESAGRTYEQYF. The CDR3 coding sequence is TGTGCCAGCAGTGAGTCGGCAGGCCGCACCTACGAGCAGTACTTC.

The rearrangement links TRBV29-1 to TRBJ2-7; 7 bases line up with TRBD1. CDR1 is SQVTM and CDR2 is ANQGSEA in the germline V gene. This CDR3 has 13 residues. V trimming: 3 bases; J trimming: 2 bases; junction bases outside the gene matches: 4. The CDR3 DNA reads TGCAGCGTTGATGGCCAGGGGGCCTACGAGCAGTACTTC. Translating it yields CSVDGQGAYEQYF.

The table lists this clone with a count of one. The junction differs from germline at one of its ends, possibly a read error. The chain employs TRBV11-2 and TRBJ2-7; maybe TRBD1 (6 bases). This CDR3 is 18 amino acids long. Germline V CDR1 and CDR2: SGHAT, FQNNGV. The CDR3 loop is CTSYGTRNRDMGSYEQYF. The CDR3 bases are TGTACCAGCTATGGAACAAGGAACCGGGACATGGGTTCCTACGAGCAGTACTTC. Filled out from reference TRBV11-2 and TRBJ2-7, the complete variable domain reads EAGVAQSPRYKIIEKRQSVAFWCNPISGHATLYWYQQILGQGPKLLIQFQNNGVVDDSQLPKDRFSAERLKGVDSTLKIQPAKLEDSAVYLCTSYGTRNRDMGSYEQYFGPGTRLTVT.

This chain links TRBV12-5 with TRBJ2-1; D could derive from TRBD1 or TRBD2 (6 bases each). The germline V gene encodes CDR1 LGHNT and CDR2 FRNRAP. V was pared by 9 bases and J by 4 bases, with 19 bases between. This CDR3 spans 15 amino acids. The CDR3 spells CARREPRGTYNEQFF. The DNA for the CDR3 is TGTGCTAGGAGGGAACCTAGGGGGACTTACAATGAGCAGTTCTTC.

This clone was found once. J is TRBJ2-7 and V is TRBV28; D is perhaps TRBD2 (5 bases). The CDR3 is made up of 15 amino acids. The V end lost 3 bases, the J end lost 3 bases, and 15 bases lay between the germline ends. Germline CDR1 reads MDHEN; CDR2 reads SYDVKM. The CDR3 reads CASSFRESGLYEQYF. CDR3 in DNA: TGTGCCAGCAGTTTCCGGGAAAGCGGTCTCTACGAGCAGTACTTC.

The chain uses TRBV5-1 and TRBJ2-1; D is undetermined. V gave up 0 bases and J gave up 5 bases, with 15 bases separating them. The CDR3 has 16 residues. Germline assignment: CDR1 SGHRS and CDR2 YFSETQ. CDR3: CASSLADRAVDNEQFF. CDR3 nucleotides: TGCGCCAGCAGCTTGGCCGACCGGGCGGTTGACAATGAGCAGTTCTTC.

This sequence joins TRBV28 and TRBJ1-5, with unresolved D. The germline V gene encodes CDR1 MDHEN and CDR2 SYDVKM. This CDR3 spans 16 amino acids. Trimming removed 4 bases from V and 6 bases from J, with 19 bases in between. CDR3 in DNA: TGTGCCAGCAGTTGGACTGCCTCTAGAGGGCTTCAGCCCCAGCATTTT. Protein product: CASSWTASRGLQPQHF.

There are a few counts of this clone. In nucleotides, the CDR3 is TGTGCCAGCAGTTTCCTAGCGGGAGGGCTCACAGATACGCAGTATTTT. It encodes CASSFLAGGLTDTQYF. The chain joins TRBV27 to TRBJ2-3, with 12 bases matching TRBD2. Germline values: CDR1 MNHEY, CDR2 SMNVEV (reference sequence). This CDR3 is built from 16 residues. Trimming at V came to 3 bases and at J to 2 bases, leaving 3 bases not matched to a gene.

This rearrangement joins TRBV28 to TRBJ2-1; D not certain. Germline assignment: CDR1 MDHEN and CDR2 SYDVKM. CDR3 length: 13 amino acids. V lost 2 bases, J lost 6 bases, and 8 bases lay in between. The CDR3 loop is CASSLITGNEQFF. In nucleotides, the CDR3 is TGTGCCAGCAGTTTAATCACGGGCAATGAGCAGTTCTTC.

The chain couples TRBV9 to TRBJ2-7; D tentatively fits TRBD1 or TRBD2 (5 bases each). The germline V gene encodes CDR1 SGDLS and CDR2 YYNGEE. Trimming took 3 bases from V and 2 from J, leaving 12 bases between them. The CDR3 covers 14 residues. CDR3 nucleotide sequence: TGTGCCAGCAGCGGCCGGGACGATGCCTACGAGCAGTACTTC. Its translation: CASSGRDDAYEQYF.

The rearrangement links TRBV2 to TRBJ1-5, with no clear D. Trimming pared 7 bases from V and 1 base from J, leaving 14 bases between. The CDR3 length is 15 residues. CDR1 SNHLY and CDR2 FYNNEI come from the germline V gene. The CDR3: CASTLTRESNQPQHF. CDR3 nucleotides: TGTGCCAGCACCTTAACTAGGGAGAGCAATCAGCCCCAGCATTTT.

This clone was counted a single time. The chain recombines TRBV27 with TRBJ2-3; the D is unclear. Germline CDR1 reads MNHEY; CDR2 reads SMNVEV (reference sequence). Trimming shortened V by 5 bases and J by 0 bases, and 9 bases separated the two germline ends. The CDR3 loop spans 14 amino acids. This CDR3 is CASSKIGSTDTQYF. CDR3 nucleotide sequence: TGTGCCAGCAGTAAAATCGGGAGCACAGATACGCAGTATTTT.

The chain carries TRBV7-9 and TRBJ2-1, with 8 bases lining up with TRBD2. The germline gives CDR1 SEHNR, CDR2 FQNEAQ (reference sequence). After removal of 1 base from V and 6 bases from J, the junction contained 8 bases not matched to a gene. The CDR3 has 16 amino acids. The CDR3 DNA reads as TGTGCCAGCAGCTTAGAGGCGGGAGGAACCTCCAATGAGCAGTTCTTC. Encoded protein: CASSLEAGGTSNEQFF.

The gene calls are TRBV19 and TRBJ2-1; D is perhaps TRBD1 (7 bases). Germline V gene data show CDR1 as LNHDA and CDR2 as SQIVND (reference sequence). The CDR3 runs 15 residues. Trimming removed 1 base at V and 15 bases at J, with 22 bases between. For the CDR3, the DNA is TGTGCCAGTAGTATAGTCCCCACTGCAGGGGGGAATCGGTTCTTC. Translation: CASSIVPTAGGNRFF.

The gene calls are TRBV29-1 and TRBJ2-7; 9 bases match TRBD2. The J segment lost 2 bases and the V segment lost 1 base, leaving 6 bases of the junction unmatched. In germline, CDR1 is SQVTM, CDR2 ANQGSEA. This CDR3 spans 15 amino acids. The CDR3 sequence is CSVEGFSGSTYEQYF. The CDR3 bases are TGCAGCGTTGAAGGTTTTAGCGGGAGTACCTACGAGCAGTACTTC.

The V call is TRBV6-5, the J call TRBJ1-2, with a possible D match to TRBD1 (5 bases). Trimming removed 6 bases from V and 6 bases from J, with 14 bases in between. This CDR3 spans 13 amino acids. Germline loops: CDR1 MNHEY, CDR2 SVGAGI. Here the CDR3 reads CASSRQPRDGYTF. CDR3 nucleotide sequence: TGTGCCAGCAGCAGACAGCCGAGGGATGGCTACACCTTC.

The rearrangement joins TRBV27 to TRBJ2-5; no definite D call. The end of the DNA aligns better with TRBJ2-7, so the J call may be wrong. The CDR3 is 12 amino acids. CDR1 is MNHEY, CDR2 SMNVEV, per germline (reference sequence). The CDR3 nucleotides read TGTGCCAGCAGTCCGTGGGTGGGCGAGCAGTACTTC. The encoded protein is CASSPWVGEQYF.

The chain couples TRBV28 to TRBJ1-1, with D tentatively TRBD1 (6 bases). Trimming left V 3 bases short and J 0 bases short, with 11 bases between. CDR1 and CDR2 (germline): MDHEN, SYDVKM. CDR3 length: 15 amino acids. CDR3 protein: CASSLRTDLNTEAFF. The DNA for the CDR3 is TGTGCCAGCAGTTTGCGGACAGATTTGAACACTGAAGCTTTCTTT.

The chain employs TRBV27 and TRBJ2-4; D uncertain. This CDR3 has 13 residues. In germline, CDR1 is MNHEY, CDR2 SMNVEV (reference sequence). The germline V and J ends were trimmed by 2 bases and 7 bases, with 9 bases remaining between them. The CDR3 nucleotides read TGTGCCAGCAGTTTAAGGGCGTGGAACATTCAGTACTTC. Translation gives CASSLRAWNIQYF.

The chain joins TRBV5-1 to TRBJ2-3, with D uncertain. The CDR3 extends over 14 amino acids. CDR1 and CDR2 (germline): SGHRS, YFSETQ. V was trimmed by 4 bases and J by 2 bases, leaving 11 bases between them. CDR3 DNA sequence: TGCGCCAGCAGCCCATGGACGGCCACAGATACGCAGTATTTT. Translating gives CASSPWTATDTQYF.

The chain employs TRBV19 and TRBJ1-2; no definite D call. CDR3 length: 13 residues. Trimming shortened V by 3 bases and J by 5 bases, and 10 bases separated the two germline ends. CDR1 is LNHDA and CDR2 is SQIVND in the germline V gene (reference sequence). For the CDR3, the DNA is TGTGCCAGTAGTATCGAGGGCCTATATGGCTACACCTTC. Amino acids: CASSIEGLYGYTF.

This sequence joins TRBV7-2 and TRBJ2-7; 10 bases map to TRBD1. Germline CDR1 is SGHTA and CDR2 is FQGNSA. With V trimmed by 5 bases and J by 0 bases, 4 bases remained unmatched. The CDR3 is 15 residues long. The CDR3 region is CASSAGTGVSYEQYF. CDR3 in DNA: TGTGCCAGCAGCGCCGGGACAGGGGTCTCCTACGAGCAGTACTTC.

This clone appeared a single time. CDR3 amino acids: CASRAEGPTYEQYF. The DNA of the CDR3 is TGTGCCAGCAGAGCAGAAGGCCCCACCTACGAGCAGTACTTC. V gene TRBV25-1 combines with J gene TRBJ2-7, with D unresolved. CDR1 is MGHDK and CDR2 is SYGVNS in the germline V gene. With 6 bases removed from V and 2 bases from J, the gap between germline ends came to 14 bases. The CDR3 is 14 amino acids.

The CDR3 DNA reads TGCGCCAGCAGCCCGGCAGGTCGAGCGGGAAACTACAATGAGCAGTTCTTC. It yields the protein CASSPAGRAGNYNEQFF. The chain combines TRBV4-1 with TRBJ2-1; 7 nucleotides agree with TRBD2. Germline assignment: CDR1 MGHRA and CDR2 YSYEKL. Germline trimming cut 4 bases from V and 3 bases from J; bases unmatched to any gene: 12. The CDR3 totals 17 residues.

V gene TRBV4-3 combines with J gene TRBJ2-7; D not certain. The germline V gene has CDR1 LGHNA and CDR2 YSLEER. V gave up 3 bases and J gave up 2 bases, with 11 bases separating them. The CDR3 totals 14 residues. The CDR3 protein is CASSQGVRPYEQYF. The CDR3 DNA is TGCGCCAGCAGCCAGGGTGTGCGACCCTACGAGCAGTACTTC.

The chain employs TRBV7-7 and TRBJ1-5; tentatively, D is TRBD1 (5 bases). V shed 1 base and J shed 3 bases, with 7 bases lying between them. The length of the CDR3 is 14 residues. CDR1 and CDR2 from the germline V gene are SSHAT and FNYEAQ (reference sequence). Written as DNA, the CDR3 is TGTGCCAGCAGCTTAGAACAGGTCAATCAGCCCCAGCATTTT. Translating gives CASSLEQVNQPQHF.

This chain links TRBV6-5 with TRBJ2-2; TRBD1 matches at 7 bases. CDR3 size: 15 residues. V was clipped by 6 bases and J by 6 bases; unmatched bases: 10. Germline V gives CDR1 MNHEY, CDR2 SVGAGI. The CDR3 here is CASSFTGTASGELFF. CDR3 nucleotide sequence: TGTGCCAGCAGCTTTACCGGGACAGCATCCGGGGAGCTGTTTTTT.